The 18 T cell receptor beta chains below were found in one sample sequenced in a study of beta chain features in type 1 diabetes. Study-wide results and caveats: Type 1 diabetes patients showed a moderate but significant shortening of TCRB CDR3s in all four CD4+ subsets.

As every portion of the isolated RNA was reverse transcribed, the sequencing read expressed TCRB transcripts. Some clones are missing from TCRdb's copy, which holds only in-frame ones; the method was immunoSEQ multiplex PCR. This sample has hundreds of thousands of clones, with over 12% found just once. No antigen has been assigned to these receptors. Material: naive CD4+ T cells from blood. These receptors all come from a man aged 18 to 29 with type 1 diabetes.

This clone was counted only a few times. The chain employs TRBV11-2 and TRBJ2-1, with unresolved D. The CDR3 totals 12 residues. Germline CDR1 and CDR2: SGHAT and FQNNGV. The ends were cut back, 3 bases at V and 5 bases at J, with 5 bases in the middle. The CDR3: CASSFVDNEQFF. CDR3 nucleotides: TGTGCCAGCAGCTTTGTAGACAATGAGCAGTTCTTC.

This rearrangement joins TRBV28 to TRBJ1-1; D ambiguous. This CDR3 is 16 amino acids long. Trimming took off 5 bases at V and 4 bases at J, with 20 bases between the two ends. Germline assignment: CDR1 MDHEN and CDR2 SYDVKM. CDR3 in DNA: TGTGCCAGCAGTCCCCGCTCAGCGGACCGGGGCACTGAAGCTTTCTTT. Its protein product is CASSPRSADRGTEAFF.

This clone has just a few counts. The chain carries TRBV28 and TRBJ2-3; D uncertain. Germline V gene data show CDR1 as MDHEN and CDR2 as SYDVKM. The germline V and J ends were trimmed by 3 bases and 2 bases, with 12 bases remaining between them. The CDR3 totals 15 residues. CDR3 coding DNA: TGTGCCAGCAGTTTCGGGCCGGCTTCCACAGATACGCAGTATTTT. Its translation: CASSFGPASTDTQYF.

This clone was detected only a few times. The chain links TRBV28 to TRBJ1-1, with TRBD1 matching over 7 bases. Germline CDR1 reads MDHEN; CDR2 reads SYDVKM. V lost 5 bases to trimming and J lost 5 bases; unmatched junction nucleotides: 11. The CDR3 contains 15 residues. Here the CDR3 reads CASSSPQGGRTEAFF. The DNA for the CDR3 is TGTGCCAGCAGTAGCCCCCAGGGGGGGAGGACTGAAGCTTTCTTT.

The chain joins TRBV5-1 to TRBJ1-5; D call uncertain. Germline V CDR1 and CDR2: SGHRS, YFSETQ. V lost 1 base and J lost 3, with 11 bases in between. The CDR3 runs to 15 residues. CDR3 in amino acids: CASSLTGIPNQPQHF. As DNA, the CDR3 is TGCGCCAGCAGCTTGACCGGGATCCCCAATCAGCCCCAGCATTTT.

This clone was seen a handful of times. This sequence joins TRBV5-1 and TRBJ2-5, with TRBD1 matching 12 bases. The germline V gene encodes CDR1 SGHRS and CDR2 YFSETQ. The CDR3 extends over 16 amino acids. With 4 bases clipped from V and 5 bases from J, the junction kept 9 bases outside the gene matches. This chain's CDR3 is CASSAAGTGGAETQYF. The DNA of the CDR3 is TGCGCCAGCAGCGCAGCCGGGACAGGGGGCGCGGAGACCCAGTACTTC.

The J gene is TRBJ2-2, the V gene TRBV27, with a weak D call TRBD1 (5 bases). Per germline, CDR1 MNHEY and CDR2 SMNVEV (reference sequence). CDR3 size: 14 residues. The V end lost 4 bases, the J end lost 4 bases, and 10 bases lay between the germline ends. CDR3 in DNA: TGTGCCAGCAGTTACAGGTTGACCACCGGGGAGCTGTTTTTT. It yields the protein CASSYRLTTGELFF.

This rearrangement joins TRBV11-2 to TRBJ1-5; a weak D match, TRBD1 (5 bases). The CDR3 length is 13 residues. V was clipped by 2 bases and J by 4 bases, with 6 bases between them. Germline V lookup: CDR1 SGHAT, CDR2 FQNNGV. The CDR3 DNA follows: TGTGCCAGCAGCTTATCAGGGAATCAGCCCCAGCATTTT. This encodes CASSLSGNQPQHF.

Only a few counts were recorded for this clone. The genes are TRBV19 and TRBJ2-7; 7 bases fit TRBD1. V lost 10 bases and J lost 2; bases outside the gene matches: 17. From germline, CDR1 is LNHDA and CDR2 SQIVND (reference sequence). This CDR3 contains 16 residues. This CDR3 reads CATPIITQGVTYEQYF. CDR3 coding DNA: TGTGCCACCCCAATCATAACTCAGGGGGTAACCTACGAGCAGTACTTC.

The rearrangement links TRBV9 to TRBJ2-5, with a tentative D call TRBD2 (5 bases). V shed 3 bases and J shed 5 bases, with 14 bases lying between them. From germline, CDR1 is SGDLS and CDR2 YYNGEE. This CDR3 region has 14 residues. The chain's CDR3 is CASSASPTGETQYF. For the CDR3, the DNA is TGTGCCAGCAGCGCCTCGCCCACGGGGGAGACCCAGTACTTC.

This clone came up a few times. The chain links TRBV9 to TRBJ2-2; 9 positions agree with TRBD1. Germline-derived CDR1 and CDR2 are SGDLS and YYNGEE. V was pared by 3 bases and J by 7 bases, with 10 bases of the junction left unmatched. The CDR3 has 16 residues. The chain's CDR3 is CASSADRTGVNGELFF. For the CDR3, the DNA is TGTGCCAGCAGCGCAGACAGGACAGGGGTTAACGGGGAGCTGTTTTTT.

The chain links TRBV7-3 to TRBJ2-1; weak D call: TRBD2 (5 bases). The CDR3 totals 14 residues. V was clipped by 1 base and J by 5 bases, with 9 bases between them. Germline CDR1 reads SGHTA; CDR2 reads FQGTGA. The CDR3 DNA reads TGTGCCAGCAGCTTAAGGAGGTCCAACAATGAGCAGTTCTTC. Its translation is CASSLRRSNNEQFF.

This clone appeared a few times. At one of its ends the junction is not consistent with the germline gene, which may arise from a read error. J is TRBJ2-7 and V is TRBV18; D may match TRBD1 or TRBD2 (5 bases each). Germline values: CDR1 KGHSH, CDR2 LQKENI. This CDR3 is 13 amino acids long. The DNA for the CDR3 is TGTGCCAGCTCACCAATGATGGGACCATCAACATATTTC. It specifies CASSPMMGPSTYF.

There are a few counts of this clone. A junction boundary mismatches the germline segment, possibly from a read error. The chain has TRBV7-9 and TRBJ1-2; a weak D match, TRBD1 (6 bases). This CDR3 is built from 17 residues. The germline V gene encodes CDR1 SEHNR and CDR2 FQNEAQ (reference sequence). The CDR3 here is CASSLESLITGTYGYTF. CDR3 coding DNA: TGTGCCAGCAGTTTAGAAAGCCTTATAACAGGGACCTATGGCTACACCTTC.

This clone was seen more than once but under ten times. V is TRBV19 and J is TRBJ2-6; D gene ambiguous. Trimming took 7 bases from V and 2 from J, leaving 12 bases between them. The CDR3 has 15 amino acids. Germline lookup yields CDR1 LNHDA and CDR2 SQIVND (reference sequence). The CDR3 DNA follows: TGTGCCAGTACCCCCCTCACGGCTGGGGCCAACGTCCTGACTTTC. The encoded protein is CASTPLTAGANVLTF.

The chain uses TRBV4-2 and TRBJ2-1; a possible D gene is TRBD2 (5 bases). From germline, CDR1 is LGHNA and CDR2 YNFKEQ. The CDR3 has 14 residues. V lost 0 bases and J lost 5, with 8 bases in between. The CDR3, as DNA: TGTGCCAGCAGCCAAGAAAAAGCGGACAATGAGCAGTTCTTC. Translated, it gives CASSQEKADNEQFF.

This clone was recorded a few times. The chain carries TRBV30 and TRBJ1-2; TRBD1 is a possible D gene (5 bases). CDR3 length: 16 residues. V lost 2 bases and J 5 bases, leaving 21 bases between the germline ends. Germline CDR1 reads GTSNPN; CDR2 reads SVGIG (reference sequence). In DNA, the CDR3 is TGTGCCTGGAGTAGGCCAGGGTCTCTTGAGGGATATGGCTACACCTTC. It specifies CAWSRPGSLEGYGYTF.

The chain employs TRBV9 and TRBJ2-7; either TRBD1 or TRBD2 may supply D (6 bases each). V lost 0 bases, J lost 13 bases, and 17 bases lay in between. Germline V CDR1 and CDR2: SGDLS, YYNGEE. The CDR3 is made up of 13 amino acids. CDR3 region: CASSVDGAGHLYF. CDR3 DNA sequence: TGTGCCAGCAGCGTAGACGGGGCGGGACACCTATACTTC.